The 21 T cell receptor beta chains below come from one sample, sequenced in a study of T cell changes during pregnancy in multiple sclerosis. Generated by immunoSEQ multiplex PCR, the TCRdb table keeps only in-frame clones and is missing some. Of 90,000 or so clones listed, over 85% are singletons. The starting material was peripheral blood, obtained after pregnancy. The origin of the receptors is a female donor in good health, enrolled as a control in a pregnancy study.

The rearrangement links TRBV28 to TRBJ2-5, with TRBD1 matching 7 bases. The CDR3 runs 15 residues. J was trimmed by 5 bases and V by 1 base; bases with no gene match: 7. Germline CDR1 is MDHEN and CDR2 is SYDVKM. This chain's CDR3 is CASSLSTGRGETQYF. The CDR3 nucleotides are TGTGCCAGCAGTTTATCGACAGGGCGAGGGGAGACCCAGTACTTC.

There are a few counts of this clone. V usage is TRBV30 and J usage is TRBJ1-1; D is ambiguous. The CDR3 consists of 13 residues. Germline CDR1 is GTSNPN and CDR2 is SVGIG (reference sequence). Trimming cost V 0 bases and J 1 base, with 6 bases left between them. The CDR3 coding sequence is TGTGCCTGGAGTGTAAACTCGAACACTGAAGCTTTCTTT. Translated, it gives CAWSVNSNTEAFF.

The CDR3 sequence is CASSISLDRPHYEQYF. The CDR3 nucleotides are TGTGCCAGTAGTATTTCCCTAGACAGGCCCCACTACGAGCAGTACTTC. The chain couples TRBV19 to TRBJ2-7, with D maybe TRBD1 (6 bases). The CDR3 loop spans 16 amino acids. With 3 bases removed from V and 3 bases from J, the gap between germline ends came to 18 bases. Germline CDR1 and CDR2: LNHDA and SQIVND (reference sequence).

This chain joins TRBV9 and TRBJ2-7, with D possibly matching TRBD2 (6 bases). Germline V CDR1 and CDR2: SGDLS, YYNGEE. Trimming took 0 bases from V and 7 from J, leaving 14 bases between them. There are 14 residues in the CDR3. The CDR3, as DNA: TGTGCCAGCAGCGTAGATAGCGGAGCTACGGAGCAGTACTTC. Amino acid sequence: CASSVDSGATEQYF. Variable domain in full (rest from reference TRBV9 and TRBJ2-7): DSGVTQTPKHLITATGQRVTLRCSPRSGDLSVYWYQQSLDQGLQFLIQYYNGEERAKGNILERFSAQQFPDLHSELNLSSLELGDSALYFCASSVDSGATEQYFGPGTRLTVT.

In DNA, the CDR3 is TGTGCCAGCAGCTTGCAGGGAACGGGCACTGAAGCTTTCTTT. Amino acid sequence: CASSLQGTGTEAFF. The chain is built from TRBV5-6 and TRBJ1-1; D is possibly TRBD1 (5 bases). Deletions cut 1 base from V and 4 bases from J, with 11 bases between. The CDR3 totals 14 residues. Germline CDR1 and CDR2: SGHDT and YYEEEE.

This clone turned up a few times. The chain employs TRBV30 and TRBJ1-1; D is possibly TRBD1 (6 bases). Germline V CDR1 and CDR2: GTSNPN, SVGIG (reference sequence). The ends were cut back, 4 bases at V and 3 bases at J, with 6 bases in the middle. This CDR3 contains 11 residues. CDR3 in amino acids: CAWNRDTEAFF. For the CDR3, the DNA is TGTGCCTGGAACAGGGACACTGAAGCTTTCTTT.

The chain combines TRBV28 with TRBJ1-3; D is unclear. In germline, CDR1 is MDHEN, CDR2 SYDVKM. Deletions cut 3 bases from V and 0 bases from J, with 12 bases between. The CDR3 runs 16 residues. CDR3 sequence reads: CASSFARRLSGNTIYF. CDR3 sequence (DNA): TGTGCCAGCAGTTTTGCGCGGCGGCTCTCTGGAAACACCATATATTTT.

The chain combines TRBV2 with TRBJ2-3; 8 positions match TRBD2. Germline V CDR1 and CDR2: SNHLY, FYNNEI. V was pared by 6 bases and J by 4 bases, with 9 bases of the junction left unmatched. This CDR3 has 15 residues. CDR3 region: CASRATSARPDTQYF. The CDR3, as DNA: TGTGCCAGCAGAGCGACTAGCGCGAGACCAGATACGCAGTATTTT.

V and J are TRBV7-9 and TRBJ2-3; the D is unclear. V shed 7 bases and J shed 2 bases, with 10 bases lying between them. This CDR3 has 13 residues. Germline-derived CDR1 and CDR2 are SEHNR and FQNEAQ (reference sequence). The chain's CDR3 is CASTSIDTDTQYF. Written as DNA, the CDR3 is TGTGCCAGCACCTCCATAGACACAGATACGCAGTATTTT.

This chain connects TRBV7-2 to TRBJ2-1, with 10 bases fitting TRBD2. J gave up 8 bases and V 1 base, and 2 bases lay outside the gene matches. The CDR3 covers 14 residues. CDR1 and CDR2 from the germline V gene are SGHTA and FQGNSA. DNA of the CDR3: TGTGCCAGCAGCTTAGTTCTAGCGGGAGATGAGCAGTTCTTC. This encodes CASSLVLAGDEQFF.

This rearrangement joins TRBV7-9 to TRBJ2-2, with TRBD2 matching over 7 bases. Germline trimming cut 5 bases from V and 5 bases from J; bases unmatched to any gene: 11. The CDR3 has 16 residues. Per germline, CDR1 SEHNR and CDR2 FQNEAQ (reference sequence). CDR3 region: CASSDPRGGPTGELFF. DNA of the CDR3: TGTGCCAGCAGCGACCCCCGGGGAGGGCCGACCGGGGAGCTGTTTTTT.

The rearrangement joins TRBV28 to TRBJ1-2; possibly TRBD1 for D (6 bases). CDR1 MDHEN and CDR2 SYDVKM come from the germline V gene. This CDR3 is built from 15 residues. Trimming removed 6 bases at V and 1 base at J, with 15 bases between. CDR3 DNA sequence: TGTGCCAGCAGAACGAGGCAGGGGCTTAACTATGGCTACACCTTC. Translation gives CASRTRQGLNYGYTF.

The rearrangement links TRBV5-1 to TRBJ1-1, with 10 bases that match TRBD1. The CDR3 extends over 14 amino acids. The germline V gene encodes CDR1 SGHRS and CDR2 YFSETQ. V lost 3 bases, J lost 7 bases, and 6 bases stayed unmatched. The CDR3 is CASSSWDRGGEAFF. The CDR3 coding sequence is TGCGCCAGCAGCTCCTGGGACAGGGGAGGTGAAGCTTTCTTT.

The chain links TRBV6-4 to TRBJ2-1; D call uncertain. CDR3 length equals 12 residues. Germline CDR1 is MRHNA and CDR2 is SNTAGT. The V gene lost 2 bases and the J gene lost 6 bases, with 5 bases spanning the gap. CDR3 in DNA: TGTGCCAGCAGTGACCACGGCAATGAGCAGTTCTTC. It codes for CASSDHGNEQFF.

This sequence joins TRBV11-2 and TRBJ2-3; 7 positions match TRBD2. V was clipped by 5 bases and J by 0 bases; unmatched bases: 8. The CDR3 has 16 residues. Germline V gene sequence: CDR1 SGHAT, CDR2 FQNNGV. The CDR3 reads CASSKWGGESTDTQYF. The CDR3 DNA reads as TGTGCCAGCAGCAAATGGGGGGGTGAGAGCACAGATACGCAGTATTTT.

The chain links TRBV28 to TRBJ1-4; 7 positions match TRBD1. The ends lost 4 bases at V and 7 bases at J; junction bases unmatched: 6. Germline CDR1 and CDR2: MDHEN and SYDVKM. The CDR3 is 14 residues long. The CDR3, as DNA: TGTGCCAGCAGTTCTCCCGGGACAGTTGAAAAACTGTTTTTT. Translating gives CASSSPGTVEKLFF.

The chain uses TRBV28 and TRBJ2-3; 12 bases agree with TRBD2. The germline V gene has CDR1 MDHEN and CDR2 SYDVKM. The CDR3 spans 15 residues. Trimming removed 7 bases from V and 6 bases from J; junction bases left unmatched: 8. The CDR3 nucleotides are TGTGCCAGCACCCTAGCGGGAGGGCCTCGGGATACGCAGTATTTT. This codes for CASTLAGGPRDTQYF.

The chain couples TRBV5-1 to TRBJ2-7; 7 nucleotides agree with TRBD2. The CDR3 runs to 12 residues. Germline CDR1 is SGHRS and CDR2 is YFSETQ. J lost 6 bases, V lost 4 bases, and 4 bases had no gene match. This CDR3 reads CASSPGTIEQYF. CDR3 bases: TGCGCCAGCAGCCCCGGGACTATCGAGCAGTACTTC.

The CDR3 is CASSLARTSSYEQYF. The DNA of the CDR3 is TGTGCCAGCAGCTTAGCCAGGACTAGTTCATACGAGCAGTACTTC. The rearrangement uses TRBV7-2 and TRBJ2-7; 7 positions match TRBD2. The J segment lost 4 bases and the V segment lost 0 bases, leaving 6 bases of the junction unmatched. Germline V gene data show CDR1 as SGHTA and CDR2 as FQGNSA. This CDR3 region has 15 residues.

The V call is TRBV15, the J call TRBJ1-5; tentative D call: TRBD1 (5 bases). Germline lookup yields CDR1 LNHNV and CDR2 YYDKDF (reference sequence). V lost 0 bases and J lost 3, with 12 bases in between. This CDR3 is 16 amino acids long. This CDR3 reads CATSRDYDSSNQPQHF. CDR3 coding DNA: TGTGCCACCAGCAGAGACTACGACAGTTCCAATCAGCCCCAGCATTTT.

In its sample, this clone was seen once. This CDR3 is also generated by other DNA sequences in the sample. The chain joins TRBV18 to TRBJ2-1; 10 nucleotides agree with TRBD1. This CDR3 is built from 14 residues. Trimming cost V 3 bases and J 5 bases; bases outside gene matches: 1. Germline lookup yields CDR1 KGHSH and CDR2 LQKENI. Here the CDR3 reads CASSPGTGDNEQFF. CDR3 DNA: TGTGCCAGCTCACCCGGGACAGGGGACAATGAGCAGTTCTTC. Supplemented by reference TRBV18 and TRBJ2-1, the full variable domain reads NAGVMQNPRHLVRRRGQEARLRCSPMKGHSHVYWYRQLPEEGLKFMVYLQKENIIDESGMPKERFSAEFPKEGPSILRIQQVVRGDSAAYFCASSPGTGDNEQFFGPGTRLTVL.